Sequencing of this T cell receptor beta chain was carried out in a study of blood T cell repertoires in COVID-19. Study summary: The origin of the acute and convalescent COVID-19 samples was the United States, Italy and Spain. T cells, B-cell-depleted T cells, or PBMCs provided the cDNA or gDNA that served as material.

The CDR3 covers 16 residues. Germline CDR1 SGHDN, CDR2 FVKESK. V was shortened by 0 bases and J by 4 bases, with 15 bases between the two germline ends. Seattle enrolled patients during active infection and tracked them longitudinally. In the source study's methods: The authors estimated nucleated cell counts from reference gene primer amplification. Only in-frame clones appear in the TCRdb table, and some are missing; sequencing was by immunoSEQ multiplex PCR. That table is the source of V, J and clone size, and D and trimming were worked out from the DNA. The sample records about 62,000 clones, 80% to 90% being singletons.

The sequenced material came from peripheral blood. This receptor was identified in a woman aged 60 to 75 with COVID-19, enrolled during active disease. This chain connects TRBV14 to TRBJ1-1; unclear D gene. DNA for the CDR3: TGTGCCAGCAGCCAAGAGGACTACTACCACGGCACTGAAGCTTTCTTT. It codes for CASSQEDYYHGTEAFF.